A selection of T cell receptor beta chains follows, all from one sample in a study of beta chain features in type 1 diabetes. Clones were sequenced by immunoSEQ multiplex PCR, and TCRdb holds only the in-frame ones, with some missing. The sample lists 350,000 or so clones; around 19% were seen once. The sample was naive CD4+ T cells from blood. Every receptor here comes from a woman under 30 in good health. CDR3s include the opening cysteine and the closing phenylalanine or tryptophan. Each record gives: clone size, V gene, J gene, D gene, CDR3 protein, CDR3 DNA. A D gene is named only where the DNA matches it firmly. Not all rows give a size; the values are once, few, many and, for expanded clones, a class.

few	TRBV30	TRBJ2-1	TRBD2	CAWSPVGLAVSYNEQFF	TGTGCCTGGAGTCCCGTGGGGCTAGCGGTTTCCTACAATGAGCAGTTCTTC
-	TRBV7-2	TRBJ1-2	-	CASSSTRVGVYGYTF	TGTGCCAGCAGCTCGACCAGGGTCGGAGTCTATGGCTACACCTTC
few	TRBV7-2	TRBJ1-2	-	CASSLGGYGYTF	TGTGCCAGCAGCTTAGGAGGTTATGGCTACACCTTC
few	TRBV7-2	TRBJ2-5	-	CASSSPFGRETQYF	TGTGCCAGCAGCTCTCCCTTTGGCCGAGAGACCCAGTACTTC
-	TRBV10-3	TRBJ2-7	-	CAISPGGQYEQYF	TGTGCCATCTCCCCCGGAGGCCAGTACGAGCAGTACTTC
-	TRBV27	TRBJ2-1	TRBD2	CASSLLIAGSYNEQFF	TGTGCCAGCAGTTTACTCATAGCGGGGTCCTACAATGAGCAGTTCTTC
few	TRBV7-2	TRBJ2-3	TRBD2	CASSRLAGAYTDTQYF	TGTGCCAGCAGCAGACTAGCGGGGGCCTACACAGATACGCAGTATTTT
-	TRBV30	TRBJ1-1	-	CAWSERGTYAFF	TGTGCCTGGAGTGAACGGGGTACTTACGCTTTCTTT
-	TRBV30	TRBJ2-2	TRBD2	CAWTSGAITGELFF	TGTGCCTGGACCAGCGGGGCTATCACCGGGGAGCTGTTTTTT
-	TRBV15	TRBJ2-1	-	CATSRVGGRMEQFF	TGTGCCACCAGCAGAGTTGGGGGGAGGATGGAGCAGTTCTTC
few	TRBV27	TRBJ2-7	-	CASSQSYEQYF	TGTGCCAGCAGTCAATCATACGAGCAGTACTTC
-	TRBV7-2	TRBJ2-3	TRBD2	CASSPWTSGTVADTQYF	TGTGCCAGCAGCCCCTGGACTAGCGGGACGGTCGCAGATACGCAGTATTTT
few	TRBV28	TRBJ1-1	-	CASCLGQLNTEAFF	TGTGCCAGCTGCCTTGGACAATTGAACACTGAAGCTTTCTTT
few	TRBV11-3	TRBJ2-5	TRBD2	CASSSQAGGETQYF	TGTGCCAGCAGCTCTCAAGCGGGAGGGGAGACCCAGTACTTC
few	TRBV9	TRBJ2-3	TRBD1	CASSVSTGGQDTQYF	TGTGCCAGCAGCGTCTCGACAGGGGGTCAAGATACGCAGTATTTT
few	TRBV29-1	TRBJ2-2	-	CSVAALQTGPGELFF	TGCAGCGTCGCCGCGCTTCAAACAGGGCCCGGGGAGCTGTTTTTT
few	TRBV7-9	TRBJ1-2	-	CASSQGTIGNYGYTF	TGTGCCAGCAGCCAAGGGACAATCGGAAACTATGGCTACACCTTC
-	TRBV4-1	TRBJ2-1	-	CASSHRLSSYNEQFF	TGCGCCAGCAGCCATCGACTAAGCTCCTACAATGAGCAGTTCTTC
-	TRBV7-9	TRBJ2-1	TRBD2	CASSGTSGDNEQFF	TGTGCCAGCAGCGGGACTAGCGGGGACAATGAGCAGTTCTTC
-	TRBV11-2	TRBJ2-1	TRBD2	CASTSSGRAGYNEQFF	TGTGCCAGCACATCAAGCGGGAGGGCCGGTTACAATGAGCAGTTCTTC
-	TRBV5-6	TRBJ1-2	-	CASSFIAPAKGGGGYTF	TGTGCCAGCAGCTTCATAGCTCCGGCAAAAGGTGGCGGGGGCTACACCTTC
-	TRBV18	TRBJ2-7	TRBD1	CASSPLNRQGVQYF	TGTGCCAGCTCACCGCTTAACCGACAGGGAGTGCAGTACTTC